This T cell receptor (beta chain) was identified in a study of T-cell memory formation after mild COVID-19. This clonotype has just a few counts. Between the trimmed V and J ends, which lost 6 bases and 8 bases, there was a span of 10 bases. CDR3 length: 11 amino acids. TCRdb reprocessed the 5' RACE reads via MiXCR and lists one record per CDR3 protein. Seen here are under 600,000 distinct CDR3 sequences, about a fifth observed once, and the top ten hold under 8.5%. This receptor was obtained from an adult woman who had mild COVID-19 (a few samples of this study predate the infection). Cell type and time point are not known. This chain links TRBV12-3 or TRBV12-4 with TRBJ1-2; D is perhaps TRBD1 (5 bases). Sequenced sample: PBMCs or a T cell subset sorted from them (not recorded which). This chain's CDR3 is CASRGGDGYTF. CDR3 sequence (DNA): TGTGCCAGCAGGGGGGGTGACGGCTACACCTTC.